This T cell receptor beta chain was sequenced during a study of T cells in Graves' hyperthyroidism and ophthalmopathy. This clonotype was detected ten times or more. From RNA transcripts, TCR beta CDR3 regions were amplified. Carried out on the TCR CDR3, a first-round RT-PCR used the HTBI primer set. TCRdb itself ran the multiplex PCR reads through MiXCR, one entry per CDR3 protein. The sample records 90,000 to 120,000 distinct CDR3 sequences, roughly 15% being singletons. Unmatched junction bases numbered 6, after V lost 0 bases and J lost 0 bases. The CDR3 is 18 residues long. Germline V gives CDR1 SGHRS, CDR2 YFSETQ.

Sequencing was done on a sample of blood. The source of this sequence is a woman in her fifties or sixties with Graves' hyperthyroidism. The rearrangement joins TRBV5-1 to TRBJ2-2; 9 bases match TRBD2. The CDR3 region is CASSLDPSGDANTGELFF. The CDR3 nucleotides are TGCGCCAGCAGCTTGGATCCTAGCGGGGATGCGAACACCGGGGAGCTGTTTTTT.